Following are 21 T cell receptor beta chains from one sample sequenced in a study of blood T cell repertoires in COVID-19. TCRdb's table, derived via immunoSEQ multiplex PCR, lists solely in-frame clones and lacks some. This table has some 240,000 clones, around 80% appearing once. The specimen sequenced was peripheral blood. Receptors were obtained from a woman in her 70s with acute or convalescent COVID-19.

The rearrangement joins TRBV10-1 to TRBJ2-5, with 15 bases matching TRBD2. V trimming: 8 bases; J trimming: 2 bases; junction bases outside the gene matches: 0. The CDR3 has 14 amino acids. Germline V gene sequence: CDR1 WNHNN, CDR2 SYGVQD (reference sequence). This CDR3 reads CASGTSGGQETQYF. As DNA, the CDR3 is TGCGCCAGCGGGACTAGCGGGGGGCAAGAGACCCAGTACTTC.

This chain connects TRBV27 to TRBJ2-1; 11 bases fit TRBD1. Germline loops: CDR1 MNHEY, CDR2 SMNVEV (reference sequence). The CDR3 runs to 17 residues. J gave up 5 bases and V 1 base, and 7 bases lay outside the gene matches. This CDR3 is CASSLYAGTGGNNEQFF. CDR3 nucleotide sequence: TGTGCCAGCAGTTTATATGCGGGGACAGGGGGTAACAATGAGCAGTTCTTC.

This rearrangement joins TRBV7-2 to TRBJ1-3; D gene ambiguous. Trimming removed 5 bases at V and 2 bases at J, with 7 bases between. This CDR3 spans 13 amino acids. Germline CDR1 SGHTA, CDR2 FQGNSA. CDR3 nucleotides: TGTGCCAGCAGCCTCACAACTGGAAACACCATATATTTT. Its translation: CASSLTTGNTIYF.

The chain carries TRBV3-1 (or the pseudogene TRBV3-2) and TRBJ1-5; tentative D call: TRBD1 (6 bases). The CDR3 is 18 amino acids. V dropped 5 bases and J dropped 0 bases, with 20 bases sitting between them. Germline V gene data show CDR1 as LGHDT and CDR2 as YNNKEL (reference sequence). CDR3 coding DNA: TGTGCCAGCAGCTCTTTGCCCGGGACAAGGTATAGCAATCAGCCCCAGCATTTT. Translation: CASSSLPGTRYSNQPQHF.

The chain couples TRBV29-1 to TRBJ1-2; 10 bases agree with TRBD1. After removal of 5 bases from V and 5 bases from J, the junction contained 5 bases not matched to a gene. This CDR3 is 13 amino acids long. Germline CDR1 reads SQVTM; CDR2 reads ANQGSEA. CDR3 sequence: CSVTRGQGYGYTF. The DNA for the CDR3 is TGCAGCGTTACTCGGGGACAGGGGTATGGCTACACCTTC.

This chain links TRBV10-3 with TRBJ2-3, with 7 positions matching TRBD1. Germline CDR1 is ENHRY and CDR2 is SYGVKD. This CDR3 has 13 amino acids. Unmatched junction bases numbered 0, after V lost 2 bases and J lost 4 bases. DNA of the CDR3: TGTGCCATCAGTGAGGGGACAGCAGATACGCAGTATTTT. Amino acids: CAISEGTADTQYF.

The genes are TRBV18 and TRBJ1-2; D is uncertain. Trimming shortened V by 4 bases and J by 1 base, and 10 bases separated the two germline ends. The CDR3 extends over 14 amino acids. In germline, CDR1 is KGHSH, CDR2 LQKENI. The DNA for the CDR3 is TGTGCCAGCTCACTAAATAGAGATAACTATGGCTACACCTTC. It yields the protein CASSLNRDNYGYTF.

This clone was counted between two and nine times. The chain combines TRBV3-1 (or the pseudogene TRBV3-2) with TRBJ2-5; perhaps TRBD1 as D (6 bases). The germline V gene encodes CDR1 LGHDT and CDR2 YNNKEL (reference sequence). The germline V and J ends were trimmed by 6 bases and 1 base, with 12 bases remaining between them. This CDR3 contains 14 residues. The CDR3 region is CASRHRVRQETQYF. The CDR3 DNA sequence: TGTGCCAGCAGACACAGGGTACGCCAAGAGACCCAGTACTTC.

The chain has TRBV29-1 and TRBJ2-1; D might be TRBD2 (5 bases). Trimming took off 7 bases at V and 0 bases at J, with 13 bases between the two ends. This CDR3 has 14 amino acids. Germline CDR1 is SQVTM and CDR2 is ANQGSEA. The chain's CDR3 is CSGELGSSYNEQFF. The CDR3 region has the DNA TGCAGCGGGGAACTTGGGAGCTCCTACAATGAGCAGTTCTTC.

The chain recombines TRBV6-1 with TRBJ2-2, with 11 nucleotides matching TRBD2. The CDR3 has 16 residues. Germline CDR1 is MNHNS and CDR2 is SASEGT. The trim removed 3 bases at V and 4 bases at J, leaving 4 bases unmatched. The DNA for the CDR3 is TGTGCCAGCAGTGACATACTAGCGGGGGTCACCGGGGAGCTGTTTTTT. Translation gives CASSDILAGVTGELFF.

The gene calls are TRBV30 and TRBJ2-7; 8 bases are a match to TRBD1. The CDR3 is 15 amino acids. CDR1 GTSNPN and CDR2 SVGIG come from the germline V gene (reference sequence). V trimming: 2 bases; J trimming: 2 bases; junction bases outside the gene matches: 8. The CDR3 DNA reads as TGTGCCTGGAGTACCGGGACAGGCTTAACCTACGAGCAGTACTTC. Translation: CAWSTGTGLTYEQYF.

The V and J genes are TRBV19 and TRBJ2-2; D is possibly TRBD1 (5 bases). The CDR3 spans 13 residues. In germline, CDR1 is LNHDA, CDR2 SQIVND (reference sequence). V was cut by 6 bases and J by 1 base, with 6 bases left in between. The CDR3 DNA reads TGTGCCAGTAGAACAGGGAACACCGGGGAGCTGTTTTTT. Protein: CASRTGNTGELFF.

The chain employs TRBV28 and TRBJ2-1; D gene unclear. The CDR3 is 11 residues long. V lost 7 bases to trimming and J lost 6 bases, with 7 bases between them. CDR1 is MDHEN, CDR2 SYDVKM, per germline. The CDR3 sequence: CASMTGNEQFF. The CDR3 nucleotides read TGTGCCAGCATGACGGGCAATGAGCAGTTCTTC.

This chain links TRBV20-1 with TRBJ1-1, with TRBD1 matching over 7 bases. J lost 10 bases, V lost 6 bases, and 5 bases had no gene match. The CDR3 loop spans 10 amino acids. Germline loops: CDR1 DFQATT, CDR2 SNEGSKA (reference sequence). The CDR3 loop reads CSAGTDGAFF. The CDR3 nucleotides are TGCAGTGCGGGGACAGACGGAGCTTTCTTT.

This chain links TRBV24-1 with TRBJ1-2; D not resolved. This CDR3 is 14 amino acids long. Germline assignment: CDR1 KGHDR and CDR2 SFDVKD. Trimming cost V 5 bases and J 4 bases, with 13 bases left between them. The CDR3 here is CATSAPGESYGYTF. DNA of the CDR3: TGTGCCACCAGTGCCCCTGGGGAGTCCTATGGCTACACCTTC.

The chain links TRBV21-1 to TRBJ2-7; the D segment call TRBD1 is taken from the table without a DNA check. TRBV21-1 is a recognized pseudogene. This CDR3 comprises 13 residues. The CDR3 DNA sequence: TGTGCCAGCAGCATAAGACAAACCTACGAGCAGTACGTC. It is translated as CASSIRQTYEQYV.

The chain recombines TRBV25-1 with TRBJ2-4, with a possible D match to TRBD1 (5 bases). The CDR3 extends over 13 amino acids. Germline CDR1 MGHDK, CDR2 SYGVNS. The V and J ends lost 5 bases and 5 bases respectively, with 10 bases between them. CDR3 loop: CASSYKGENIQYF. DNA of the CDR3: TGTGCCAGCAGTTACAAAGGGGAAAACATTCAGTACTTC.

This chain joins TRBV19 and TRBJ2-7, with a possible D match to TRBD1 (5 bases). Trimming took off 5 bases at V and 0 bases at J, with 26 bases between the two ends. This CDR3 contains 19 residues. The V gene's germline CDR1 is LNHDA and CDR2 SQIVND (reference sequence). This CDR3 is CASSLDPPRRGLSSYEQYF. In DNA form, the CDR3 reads TGTGCCAGTAGTCTCGACCCGCCGCGTAGGGGTCTAAGCTCCTACGAGCAGTACTTC.

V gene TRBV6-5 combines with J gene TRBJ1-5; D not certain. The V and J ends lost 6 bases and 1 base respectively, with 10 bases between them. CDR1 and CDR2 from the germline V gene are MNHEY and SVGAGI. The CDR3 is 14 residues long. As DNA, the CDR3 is TGTGCCAGCAGCGGCGACAAGAGCAATCAGCCCCAGCATTTT. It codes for CASSGDKSNQPQHF.

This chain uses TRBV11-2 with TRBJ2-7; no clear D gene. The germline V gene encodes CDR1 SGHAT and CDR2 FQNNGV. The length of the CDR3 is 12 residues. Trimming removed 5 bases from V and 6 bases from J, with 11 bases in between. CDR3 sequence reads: CASSTRYPEQYF. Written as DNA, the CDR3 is TGTGCCAGCAGCACCCGCTATCCCGAGCAGTACTTC.

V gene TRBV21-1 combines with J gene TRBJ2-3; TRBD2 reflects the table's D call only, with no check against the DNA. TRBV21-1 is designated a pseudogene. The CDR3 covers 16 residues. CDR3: CASSILAGPSTDTQYF. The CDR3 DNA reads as TGTGCCAGCAGCATCCTAGCGGGTCCTAGCACAGATACGCAGTATTTT.